Described below is a single T cell receptor (beta chain) sequence and its context. These data are taken from a study of blood T cell repertoires in COVID-19. Study as a whole: The study drew acute and convalescent COVID-19 samples from the United States, Italy and Spain.

V shed 5 bases and J shed 10 bases, with 18 bases lying between them. This CDR3 region has 14 residues. Germline CDR1 reads MRHNA; CDR2 reads SNTAGT. Recruits, aged roughly 18 to 89 years, lived in some 25 US areas. Original analysis: Amplification with reference gene primers provided the estimates of nucleated cell counts. Method: immunoSEQ multiplex PCR; TCRdb's copy keeps in-frame clones and lacks some. The V and J calls and clone size were taken over from that table, and D and trimming were inferred from the DNA. The sample has around 280,000 clones; 90% are singletons. The sample taken for sequencing was PBMCs or T cells enriched from blood (not recorded which). The chain couples TRBV6-4 to TRBJ2-1, with D perhaps matching TRBD1 (6 bases). This sequence originates from a young woman with acute COVID-19. CDR3 sequence (DNA): TGTGCCAGCAGTAGCGTACCAGGGGCGGCAGAGCAGTTCTTC. Translation gives CASSSVPGAAEQFF.